A selection of T cell receptor beta chains follows, all from one sample in a study of tumor-infiltrating lymphocytes in localized non-small cell lung cancer. Assay: immunoSEQ multiplex PCR; the TCRdb copy retains only in-frame clones and omits some. Counted here are about 3,000 clones, 70% to 75% occurring once; the ten biggest clones make up around 15%. Sequenced material: uninvolved lung tissue not adjacent to the tumor. Receptors were obtained from a human donor with non-small cell lung cancer. Each CDR3 is given with its conserved first and last residue. The D gene is left open where the match is weak. Clone size is shown for a subset of rows, as once, few, many or a class of expanded clone.

d_call: TRBD1; j_call: TRBJ1-4; clone_size: -; v_call: TRBV5-1; cdr3_nt: TGCGCCAGCAACCCCGGGCGGGACAGGGTGAATGAAAAACTGTTTTTT; cdr3_aa: CASNPGRDRVNEKLFF
d_call: TRBD1; j_call: TRBJ2-3; clone_size: -; v_call: TRBV11-1; cdr3_nt: TGTGCCAGCAGCTCCAGGGGGTTCGAGGATACGCAGTATTTT; cdr3_aa: CASSSRGFEDTQYF
d_call: -; j_call: TRBJ1-4; clone_size: -; v_call: TRBV5-1; cdr3_nt: TGCGCCAGCAGCTCGGAAGCAACTAATGAAAAACTGTTTTTT; cdr3_aa: CASSSEATNEKLFF
d_call: TRBD2; j_call: TRBJ2-1; clone_size: -; v_call: TRBV28; cdr3_nt: TGTGCCAGCAGTTTACGGCGGGAGGCCTACAATGAGCAGTTCTTC; cdr3_aa: CASSLRREAYNEQFF
d_call: -; j_call: TRBJ2-7; clone_size: -; v_call: TRBV11-2; cdr3_nt: TGTGCCAGCAGCCTTCACCGGGACCTCGAGCAGTACTTC; cdr3_aa: CASSLHRDLEQYF
d_call: -; j_call: TRBJ2-1; clone_size: -; v_call: TRBV25-1; cdr3_nt: TGTGCCAGCAGTGGCCAGACAGTATCCTACAATGAGCAGTTCTTC; cdr3_aa: CASSGQTVSYNEQFF
d_call: -; j_call: TRBJ1-4; clone_size: -; v_call: TRBV19; cdr3_nt: TGTGCCAGTAGTACAGAGTATGAAAAACTGTTTTTT; cdr3_aa: CASSTEYEKLFF
d_call: -; j_call: TRBJ1-2; clone_size: -; v_call: TRBV29-1; cdr3_nt: TGCAGCGTTGAGATCGGGAACTATGGCTACACCTTC; cdr3_aa: CSVEIGNYGYTF
d_call: -; j_call: TRBJ1-4; clone_size: -; v_call: TRBV5-4; cdr3_nt: TGTGCCAGCAGCGAAGAGCCGGGACGTTCGAATGAAAAACTGTTTTTT; cdr3_aa: CASSEEPGRSNEKLFF
d_call: -; j_call: TRBJ2-3; clone_size: -; v_call: TRBV7-3; cdr3_nt: TGTGCCAGCAGCTCGACACTCACAGATACGCAGTATTTT; cdr3_aa: CASSSTLTDTQYF
d_call: -; j_call: TRBJ2-3; clone_size: few; v_call: TRBV5-1; cdr3_nt: TGCGCCAGCAGCTTGGCATATCGGGGAGGTGGAGAAGATACGCAGTATTTT; cdr3_aa: CASSLAYRGGGEDTQYF
d_call: -; j_call: TRBJ2-7; clone_size: -; v_call: TRBV5-4; cdr3_nt: TGTGCCAGCAGCAGAGACACCACCGGACGGATCTACGAGCAGTACTTC; cdr3_aa: CASSRDTTGRIYEQYF
d_call: -; j_call: TRBJ1-1; clone_size: -; v_call: TRBV29-1; cdr3_nt: TGCAGCGTTGCGGCCAGCCAGAACACTGAAGCTTTCTTT; cdr3_aa: CSVAASQNTEAFF
d_call: TRBD1; j_call: TRBJ1-2; clone_size: -; v_call: TRBV7-8; cdr3_nt: TGTGCCAGCTCAGGACAGGTGAATGGCTACACCTTC; cdr3_aa: CASSGQVNGYTF
d_call: -; j_call: TRBJ1-3; clone_size: -; v_call: TRBV7-2; cdr3_nt: TGTGCCAGCAGCTTAGGCGGTTTGGGGGAGCGTGGAAACACCATATATTTT; cdr3_aa: CASSLGGLGERGNTIYF
d_call: -; j_call: TRBJ2-1; clone_size: -; v_call: TRBV10-3; cdr3_nt: TGTGCCATCCCCTTGGTGGCTAGTGGGAGCTCCTACAATGAGCAGTTCTTC; cdr3_aa: CAIPLVASGSSYNEQFF
d_call: -; j_call: TRBJ1-3; clone_size: -; v_call: TRBV29-1; cdr3_nt: TGCAGCGTTGTTGTGAGTCAGGGGAGCTCTGGAAACACCATATATTTT; cdr3_aa: CSVVVSQGSSGNTIYF
d_call: -; j_call: TRBJ1-5; clone_size: -; v_call: TRBV6-9; cdr3_nt: TGTGCCAGCAGTTACACCCATACAGGGAACGCGCAGCCCCAGCATTTT; cdr3_aa: CASSYTHTGNAQPQHF